Described below is a single T cell receptor (beta chain) sequence and its context. Its antigen is still unknown. No fewer than 6 micrograms of total RNA were isolated from every sample. The CDR3 is 16 amino acids. The germline V gene encodes CDR1 ENHRY and CDR2 SYGVKD. V lost 3 bases to trimming and J lost 2 bases; unmatched junction nucleotides: 6. The data are from a study of blood T cells in healthy people across ages. A second PCR, run for about 7 to 11 cycles, used a sample-barcoded 5' primer plus a J-beta primer mix. TCRdb re-analysed the 5' RACE reads in MiXCR, keeping a single row per CDR3 protein. The sample yields about 750,000 distinct CDR3 sequences, about 48% seen once. Study-wide results and limits: Long-lived donors had more naive CD4+ cells and higher diversity than aged donors. As age increased, TCR beta diversity per million T cells fell in a roughly linear fashion. Considered underestimates were the diversity estimates obtained from one million T cells.

Sequencing was done on a sample of blood. The rearrangement links TRBV10-3 to TRBJ2-7; TRBD2 matches 11 bases. The TCR comes from an older man in good health. The chain's CDR3 is CAISDSTSGMPYEQYF. The CDR3 nucleotides are TGTGCCATCAGTGACTCGACTAGCGGGATGCCCTACGAGCAGTACTTC.